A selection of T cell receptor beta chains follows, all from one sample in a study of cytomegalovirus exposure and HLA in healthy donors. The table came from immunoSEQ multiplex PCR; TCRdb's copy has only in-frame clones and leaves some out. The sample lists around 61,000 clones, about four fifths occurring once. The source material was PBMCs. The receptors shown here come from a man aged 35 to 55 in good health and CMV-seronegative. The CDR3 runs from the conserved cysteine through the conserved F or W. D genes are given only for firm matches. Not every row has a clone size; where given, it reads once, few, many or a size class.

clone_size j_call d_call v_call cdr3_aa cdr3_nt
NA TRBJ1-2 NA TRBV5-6 CASSLGRVTHTYGYTF TGTGCCAGCAGCTTGGGCCGGGTCACTCATACCTATGGCTACACCTTC
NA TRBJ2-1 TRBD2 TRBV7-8 CASSPRGLAGSYNEQFF TGTGCCAGCAGCCCCCGAGGACTAGCTGGCTCCTACAATGAGCAGTTCTTC
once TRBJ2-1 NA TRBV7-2 CASSPSDEQFF TGTGCCAGCAGCCCTAGCGATGAGCAGTTCTTC
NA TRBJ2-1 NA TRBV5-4 CASSTIYEQFF TGTGCCAGCAGCACAATTTATGAGCAGTTCTTC
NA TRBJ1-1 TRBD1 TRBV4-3 CASRGAGGFSNTEAFF TGCGCCAGCAGGGGGGCAGGGGGCTTCTCGAACACTGAAGCTTTCTTT
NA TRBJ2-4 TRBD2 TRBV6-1 CASSAPTSGGVWAKNIQYF TGTGCCAGCAGTGCGCCGACTAGCGGGGGGGTTTGGGCCAAAAACATTCAGTACTTC
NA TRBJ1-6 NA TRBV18 CASSPRQLDSPLHF TGTGCCAGCTCACCACGACAGCTTGACTCACCCCTCCACTTT
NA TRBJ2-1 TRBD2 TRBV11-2 CASSGLAGGLRNEQFF TGTGCCAGCAGCGGACTAGCGGGGGGGCTCCGCAATGAGCAGTTCTTC
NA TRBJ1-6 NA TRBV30 CAWSVSVQYSPLHF TGTGCCTGGAGTGTAAGTGTTCAGTATTCACCCCTCCACTTT
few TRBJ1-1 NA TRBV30 CAWSVLGGNTEAFF TGTGCCTGGAGTGTCCTCGGAGGGAACACTGAAGCTTTCTTT
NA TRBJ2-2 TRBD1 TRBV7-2 CASSPGQGTTGELFF TGTGCCAGCAGCCCTGGACAGGGGACCACCGGGGAGCTGTTTTTT
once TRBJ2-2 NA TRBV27 CASRTASLTGELFF TGTGCCAGCAGAACAGCCTCGCTCACCGGGGAGCTGTTTTTT
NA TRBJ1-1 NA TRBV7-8 CASSLVSAGVGTEAFF TGTGCCAGCAGCTTAGTTTCGGCAGGGGTGGGGACTGAAGCTTTCTTT
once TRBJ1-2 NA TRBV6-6 CASSTSRGAANYGYTF TGTGCCAGCAGTACAAGTCGGGGGGCCGCTAACTATGGCTACACCTTC
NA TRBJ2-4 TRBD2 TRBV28 CASTGLAGAGTKNIQYF TGTGCCAGCACGGGACTAGCGGGGGCGGGGACCAAAAACATTCAGTACTTC
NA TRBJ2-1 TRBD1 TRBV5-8 CASSVGTGGYNEQFF TGTGCCAGCAGCGTAGGGACAGGGGGATACAATGAGCAGTTCTTC
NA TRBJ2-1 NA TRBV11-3 CASSYRGSYNEQFF TGTGCCAGCAGCTACCGGGGGTCCTACAATGAGCAGTTCTTC
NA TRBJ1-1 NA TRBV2 CASKTKTEAFF TGTGCCAGCAAAACAAAGACTGAAGCTTTCTTT
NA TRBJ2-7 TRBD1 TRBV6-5 CASSRQGVGYEQYF TGTGCCAGCAGTCGACAGGGGGTCGGCTACGAGCAGTACTTC
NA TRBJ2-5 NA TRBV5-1 CASSPTAQETQYF TGCGCCAGCAGCCCGACAGCCCAAGAGACCCAGTACTTC
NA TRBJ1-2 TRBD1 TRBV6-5 CASRVGQGGGYTF TGTGCCAGCAGGGTTGGACAGGGCGGAGGCTACACCTTC
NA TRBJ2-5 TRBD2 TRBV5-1 CASRLAVLSETQYF TGCGCCAGCCGACTAGCGGTGCTTTCTGAGACCCAGTACTTC
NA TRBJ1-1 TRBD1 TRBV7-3 CASSFDRGTEAFF TGTGCCAGCAGCTTCGACAGGGGCACTGAAGCTTTCTTT
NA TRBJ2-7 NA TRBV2 CASGISRGGEQYF TGTGCCAGCGGCATTTCCAGGGGCGGCGAGCAGTACTTC
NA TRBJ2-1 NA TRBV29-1 CSVDTSKLEQFF TGCAGCGTTGATACTAGCAAACTTGAGCAGTTCTTC
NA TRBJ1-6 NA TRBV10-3 CAISPEREWLSPLHF TGTGCCATCAGTCCCGAGAGGGAATGGCTTTCACCCCTCCACTTT
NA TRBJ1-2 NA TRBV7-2 CASSLKPQDSQGYGYTF TGTGCCAGCAGCTTAAAACCCCAGGACTCTCAGGGGTATGGCTACACCTTC
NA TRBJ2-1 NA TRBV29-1 CSVVFGVEGQFF TGCAGCGTTGTGTTTGGGGTGGAGGGGCAGTTCTTC
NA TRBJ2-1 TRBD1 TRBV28 CASMEDTLQGAGEQFF TGTGCCAGCATGGAGGATACGTTACAGGGGGCGGGTGAGCAGTTCTTC
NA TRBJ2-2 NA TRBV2 CASSYRRGTGELFF TGTGCCAGCAGTTACAGACGGGGCACCGGGGAGCTGTTTTTT
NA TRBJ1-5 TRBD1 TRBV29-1 CSTEDRVAHYSNQPQHF TGCAGCACCGAGGACAGGGTGGCCCACTATAGCAATCAGCCCCAGCATTTT
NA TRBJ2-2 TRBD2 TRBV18 CASSPIGGTGELFF TGTGCCAGCTCACCGATCGGGGGGACCGGGGAGCTGTTTTTT
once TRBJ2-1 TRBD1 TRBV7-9 CASSPGTGGYNEQFF TGTGCCAGCAGCCCTGGGACAGGGGGCTACAATGAGCAGTTCTTC
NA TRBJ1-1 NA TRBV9 CASSVVGAVNTEAFF TGTGCCAGCAGCGTAGTAGGGGCAGTGAACACTGAAGCTTTCTTT
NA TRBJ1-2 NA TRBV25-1 CASRGDMTNYGYTF TGTGCCAGCCGGGGAGACATGACTAACTATGGCTACACCTTC
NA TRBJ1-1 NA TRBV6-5 CASSYEQASDTEAFF TGTGCCAGCAGTTACGAGCAGGCCAGTGACACTGAAGCTTTCTTT
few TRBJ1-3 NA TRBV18 CASSPPTVRPGNTIYF TGTGCCAGCTCACCTCCGACAGTGAGGCCTGGAAACACCATATATTTT
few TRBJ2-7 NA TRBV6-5 CASSYYSAGVAYEQYF TGTGCCAGCAGTTACTACTCGGCAGGGGTGGCCTACGAGCAGTACTTC
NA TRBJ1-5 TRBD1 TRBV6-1 CASSEGGTVNQPQHF TGTGCCAGCAGTGAAGGTGGGACAGTCAATCAGCCCCAGCATTTT
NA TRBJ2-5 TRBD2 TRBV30 CAWSRGLAGRQETQYF TGTGCCTGGAGTCGGGGACTAGCGGGTCGTCAAGAGACCCAGTACTTC
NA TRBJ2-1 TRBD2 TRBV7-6 CASSHPLSRGGGSVNEQFF TGTGCCAGCAGCCACCCGTTAAGCCGGGGGGGTGGGTCCGTCAATGAGCAGTTCTTC
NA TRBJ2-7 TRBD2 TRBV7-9 CASSPLLAENYEQYF TGTGCCAGCAGCCCCCTACTAGCGGAAAACTACGAGCAGTACTTC
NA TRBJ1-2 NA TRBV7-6 CASSFETGYGYTF TGTGCCAGCAGCTTTGAAACGGGCTATGGCTACACCTTC
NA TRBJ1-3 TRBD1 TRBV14 CASSQIQGPGNTIYF TGTGCCAGCAGCCAGATACAGGGGCCGGGAAACACCATATATTTT
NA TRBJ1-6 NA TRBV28 CASMTGVDSPLHF TGTGCCAGCATGACTGGAGTAGATTCACCCCTCCACTTT
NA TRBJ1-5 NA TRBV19 CASSIGQNNQPQHF TGTGCCAGTAGTATAGGACAGAATAATCAGCCCCAGCATTTT
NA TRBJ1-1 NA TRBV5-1 CASSLVGETEAFF TGCGCCAGCAGCTTGGTAGGGGAAACTGAAGCTTTCTTT